Sequencing of this TCR beta chain was carried out in a study of T cell changes during pregnancy in multiple sclerosis. In germline, CDR1 is ENHRY, CDR2 SYGVKD. The CDR3 totals 11 residues. V shed 11 bases and J shed 7 bases, with 12 bases lying between them. TCRdb's copy holds only in-frame clones and misses some; the assay was immunoSEQ multiplex PCR. The sample holds some 60,000 clones; 75% to 95% are singletons and the top ten take about 3.8%. The sequenced sample was peripheral blood, obtained after pregnancy. The clonotype was recovered from a female donor in good health, enrolled as a control in a pregnancy study. V usage is TRBV10-3 and J usage is TRBJ2-1; D remains unclear. Here the CDR3 reads CAAPVRNEQFF. The CDR3 coding sequence is TGTGCCGCCCCGGTTCGGAATGAGCAGTTCTTC.